This is a list of T cell receptor beta chains from one sample in a study of blood T cell repertoires in COVID-19. Libraries were prepared by immunoSEQ multiplex PCR; TCRdb keeps only in-frame clonotypes and omits some of them. This table has approximately 210,000 clones, just over 90% appearing once. Material: peripheral blood. These receptors were collected from a man aged 25-45 years with acute or convalescent COVID-19. Each CDR3 is given with its conserved first and last residue. The order of the fields is clone size, J gene, D gene, V gene, CDR3 DNA, CDR3 protein. The D gene is left open where the match is weak. Part of the rows lack a size; the others show once, few, many or a class for expanded clones.

abundance: -
j_gene: TRBJ1-5
d_gene: -
v_gene: TRBV30
CDR3nt: TGTGCCTGGAGCGGGGAGTGGAATCAGCCCCAGCATTTT
CDR3aa: CAWSGEWNQPQHF

abundance: -
j_gene: TRBJ2-3
d_gene: -
v_gene: TRBV21-1
CDR3nt: TGTGCCAGCAGAAAATCTGTTCCCGGACAGGGGAATAATACGCAGTATTTT
CDR3aa: CASRKSVPGQGNNTQYF

abundance: -
j_gene: TRBJ2-2
d_gene: -
v_gene: TRBV5-4
CDR3nt: TGTGCCAGCAGCGACAGGCAGGGTGGTACCGGGGAGCTGTTTTTT
CDR3aa: CASSDRQGGTGELFF

abundance: -
j_gene: TRBJ2-7
d_gene: TRBD1
v_gene: TRBV5-1
CDR3nt: TGCGCCAGCAGCTTGACAGGGGGTATCTCATATGAGCAGTACTTC
CDR3aa: CASSLTGGISYEQYF

abundance: -
j_gene: TRBJ2-3
d_gene: TRBD1
v_gene: TRBV5-1
CDR3nt: TGCGCCAGCAGCTTGGGCCCACGGACAGGGATGACAGATACGCAGTATTTT
CDR3aa: CASSLGPRTGMTDTQYF

abundance: -
j_gene: TRBJ1-2
d_gene: -
v_gene: TRBV5-1
CDR3nt: TGCGCCAGCAGCTTACAGGGCACCCAGAGTGGCTACACCTTC
CDR3aa: CASSLQGTQSGYTF

abundance: few
j_gene: TRBJ2-7
d_gene: TRBD1
v_gene: TRBV2
CDR3nt: TGTGCCAGAGGGGACAGCTCATACGAGCAGTACTTC
CDR3aa: CARGDSSYEQYF

abundance: -
j_gene: TRBJ1-5
d_gene: -
v_gene: TRBV6-5
CDR3nt: TGTGCCAGCAGGCAATGGCAGAGCAATCAGCCCCAGCATTTT
CDR3aa: CASRQWQSNQPQHF

abundance: once
j_gene: TRBJ2-2
d_gene: TRBD2
v_gene: TRBV7-9
CDR3nt: TGTGCCAGCAGCGTCGTAAAAGCGGGAACCGGGGAGCTGTTTTTT
CDR3aa: CASSVVKAGTGELFF

abundance: -
j_gene: TRBJ1-1
d_gene: -
v_gene: TRBV11-3
CDR3nt: TGTGCCAGCAGCTTAGTAGGCCAGGTAAACACTGAAGCTTTCTTT
CDR3aa: CASSLVGQVNTEAFF

abundance: -
j_gene: TRBJ2-7
d_gene: TRBD1
v_gene: TRBV10-3
CDR3nt: TGTGCCATCAGCACCATGCAGGGGGACGAGCAGTACTTC
CDR3aa: CAISTMQGDEQYF

abundance: -
j_gene: TRBJ2-3
d_gene: TRBD2
v_gene: TRBV10-3
CDR3nt: TGTGCCATCAGTGAATATAGCGGGGCCACACCCCCAGATACGCAGTATTTT
CDR3aa: CAISEYSGATPPDTQYF

abundance: once
j_gene: TRBJ1-5
d_gene: -
v_gene: TRBV7-9
CDR3nt: TGTGCCAGCAGCTTCGGCAATCAGCCCCAGCATTTT
CDR3aa: CASSFGNQPQHF

abundance: once
j_gene: TRBJ2-5
d_gene: -
v_gene: TRBV5-1
CDR3nt: TGCGCCAGCAGCTTTTCCGGGACCCAGTACTTC
CDR3aa: CASSFSGTQYF

abundance: -
j_gene: TRBJ1-2
d_gene: -
v_gene: TRBV13
CDR3nt: TGTGCCAGCAGCGGTTGGGGGCTAAATGGCTACACCTTC
CDR3aa: CASSGWGLNGYTF

abundance: once
j_gene: TRBJ2-1
d_gene: TRBD2
v_gene: TRBV28
CDR3nt: TGTGCCAGCAGTTATCTAGCGGGAGGGCCCCATGAGCAGTTCTTC
CDR3aa: CASSYLAGGPHEQFF

abundance: -
j_gene: TRBJ1-1
d_gene: TRBD1
v_gene: TRBV7-6
CDR3nt: TGTGCCAGCAGCTTAAGGACAGGACAGGGGCTTTTCACTGAAGCTTTCTTT
CDR3aa: CASSLRTGQGLFTEAFF

abundance: -
j_gene: TRBJ1-1
d_gene: TRBD1
v_gene: TRBV14
CDR3nt: TGTGCCAGCAGCGTTCGACAGGGGGCCACTGAAGCTTTCTTT
CDR3aa: CASSVRQGATEAFF

abundance: -
j_gene: TRBJ2-2
d_gene: -
v_gene: TRBV7-8
CDR3nt: TGTGCCAGCAGCTTAACCCCGGTGGCCGGGGAGCTGTTTTTT
CDR3aa: CASSLTPVAGELFF

abundance: -
j_gene: TRBJ2-1
d_gene: -
v_gene: TRBV5-1
CDR3nt: TGCGCCAGCAGCTTTGCCGGGAATGAGCAGTTCTTC
CDR3aa: CASSFAGNEQFF

abundance: -
j_gene: TRBJ2-6
d_gene: -
v_gene: TRBV10-2
CDR3nt: TGCGCCAGCAGTGAACTAACTAGCTCTGGGGCCAACGTCCTGACTTTC
CDR3aa: CASSELTSSGANVLTF

abundance: -
j_gene: TRBJ2-5
d_gene: -
v_gene: TRBV3-1/TRBV3-2
CDR3nt: TGTGCCAGCAGCCAACCACGGTGGGGGGGCCTCGCGGGGACCCAGTACTTC
CDR3aa: CASSQPRWGGLAGTQYF

abundance: -
j_gene: TRBJ2-2
d_gene: -
v_gene: TRBV5-1
CDR3nt: TGCGCCAGCAACGACTTGGAAGGGGCCGCCGGGGAGCTGTTTTTT
CDR3aa: CASNDLEGAAGELFF

abundance: -
j_gene: TRBJ2-7
d_gene: -
v_gene: TRBV19
CDR3nt: TGTGCCAGTAGGTCGGACTATCCCCCCTACGAGCAGTACTTC
CDR3aa: CASRSDYPPYEQYF

abundance: -
j_gene: TRBJ2-3
d_gene: -
v_gene: TRBV28
CDR3nt: TGTGCCAGCAGTCCGGTAGGGGCAGGTAAAGATACGCAGTATTTT
CDR3aa: CASSPVGAGKDTQYF

abundance: once
j_gene: TRBJ1-1
d_gene: -
v_gene: TRBV6-5
CDR3nt: TGTGCCAGCAATTTACAGGGCTTGCCTGAAGCTTTCTTT
CDR3aa: CASNLQGLPEAFF

abundance: -
j_gene: TRBJ2-2
d_gene: -
v_gene: TRBV6-5
CDR3nt: TGTGCCAGCAGAGCAGGACAACCCACCGGGGAGCTGTTTTTT
CDR3aa: CASRAGQPTGELFF

abundance: -
j_gene: TRBJ2-5
d_gene: -
v_gene: TRBV28
CDR3nt: TGTGCCAGCAGTTCTCCGTTGAGCGGGTTGGAGACCCAGTACTTC
CDR3aa: CASSSPLSGLETQYF

abundance: -
j_gene: TRBJ2-7
d_gene: -
v_gene: TRBV7-3
CDR3nt: TGTGCCAGCAGCTTAATCGGAGGGGACGAGCAGTACTTC
CDR3aa: CASSLIGGDEQYF

abundance: -
j_gene: TRBJ2-1
d_gene: TRBD2
v_gene: TRBV24-1
CDR3nt: TGTGCCACCAGTGATTTGACGGGAGGGGGGACTGAGCAGTTCTTC
CDR3aa: CATSDLTGGGTEQFF

abundance: -
j_gene: TRBJ1-2
d_gene: -
v_gene: TRBV28
CDR3nt: TGTGCCAGCAGTTCCCCCGGGGGGGTCGACTATGGCTACACCTTC
CDR3aa: CASSSPGGVDYGYTF

abundance: -
j_gene: TRBJ1-5
d_gene: -
v_gene: TRBV10-2
CDR3nt: TGCGCCAGCAGTGAGCGCGGATTCAATCAGCCCCAGCATTTT
CDR3aa: CASSERGFNQPQHF

abundance: -
j_gene: TRBJ1-2
d_gene: TRBD1
v_gene: TRBV9
CDR3nt: TGTGCCAGCAGCCCTCTAGGACAGGGGTATTATGGCTACACCTTC
CDR3aa: CASSPLGQGYYGYTF

abundance: -
j_gene: TRBJ2-1
d_gene: TRBD2
v_gene: TRBV18
CDR3nt: TGTGCCAGCTCACCTTCTCCCCGGACTAGCGGGGGGGCAGGTTCCTACAATGAGCAGTTCTTC
CDR3aa: CASSPSPRTSGGAGSYNEQFF

abundance: -
j_gene: TRBJ1-3
d_gene: -
v_gene: TRBV6-5
CDR3nt: TGTGCCAGCAGGACGACAGGCTCTGGAAACACCATATATTTT
CDR3aa: CASRTTGSGNTIYF

abundance: -
j_gene: TRBJ1-1
d_gene: TRBD1
v_gene: TRBV2
CDR3nt: TGTGCCAGCAGTTTGCGACAGGGAGAGAACACTGAAGCTTTCTTT
CDR3aa: CASSLRQGENTEAFF

abundance: -
j_gene: TRBJ1-6
d_gene: -
v_gene: TRBV9
CDR3nt: TGTGCCAGCAGCGTAGGGGGGGGGCACGGGAGTTCACCCCTCCACTTT
CDR3aa: CASSVGGGHGSSPLHF

abundance: -
j_gene: TRBJ1-1
d_gene: TRBD1
v_gene: TRBV19
CDR3nt: TGTGCCAGTAGTATCCGGGGACAGGGGGCAACTGAAGCTTTCTTT
CDR3aa: CASSIRGQGATEAFF

abundance: -
j_gene: TRBJ1-3
d_gene: -
v_gene: TRBV4-2
CDR3nt: TGTGCCAGCAGCCAAGATCGTGGAAACACCATATATTTT
CDR3aa: CASSQDRGNTIYF

abundance: -
j_gene: TRBJ2-5
d_gene: TRBD1
v_gene: TRBV6-5
CDR3nt: TGTGCCAGCACTGGGACAGGGGTGCAGACCCAGTACTTC
CDR3aa: CASTGTGVQTQYF

abundance: -
j_gene: TRBJ2-7
d_gene: TRBD1
v_gene: TRBV5-4
CDR3nt: TGTGCCAGCAGCCTCAACAGGGGACCAAGTAGCTACGAGCAGTACTTC
CDR3aa: CASSLNRGPSSYEQYF

abundance: once
j_gene: TRBJ1-4
d_gene: -
v_gene: TRBV6-2/TRBV6-3
CDR3nt: TGTGCCAGCAGTTACCCAGCCCTTAGGACAAATGAAAAACTGTTTTTT
CDR3aa: CASSYPALRTNEKLFF

abundance: -
j_gene: TRBJ1-2
d_gene: -
v_gene: TRBV4-1
CDR3nt: TGCGCCAGCAGCCAAGAGTTGGGGACTTTGAAGGGTTATGGCTACACCTTC
CDR3aa: CASSQELGTLKGYGYTF

abundance: -
j_gene: TRBJ2-3
d_gene: -
v_gene: TRBV10-3
CDR3nt: TGTGCCTTATCCCATCGGAGCTCAGATACGCAGTATTTT
CDR3aa: CALSHRSSDTQYF

abundance: -
j_gene: TRBJ1-1
d_gene: -
v_gene: TRBV7-9
CDR3nt: TGTGCCAGCAGCTCGCGGGACACTGAAGCTTTCTTT
CDR3aa: CASSSRDTEAFF

abundance: few
j_gene: TRBJ1-1
d_gene: TRBD1
v_gene: TRBV19
CDR3nt: TGTGCCAGTTCCGGGACAGGGGGGAACACTGAAGCTTTCTTT
CDR3aa: CASSGTGGNTEAFF

abundance: -
j_gene: TRBJ2-1
d_gene: -
v_gene: TRBV24-1
CDR3nt: TGTGCCACCAGTGCGAGGAGCCAGCAGTTCTTC
CDR3aa: CATSARSQQFF

abundance: -
j_gene: TRBJ1-6
d_gene: -
v_gene: TRBV27
CDR3nt: TGTGCCAGCAGTTTGAGGAACAGGGTGGATTCACCCCTCCACTTT
CDR3aa: CASSLRNRVDSPLHF

abundance: -
j_gene: TRBJ2-7
d_gene: TRBD1
v_gene: TRBV28
CDR3nt: TGTGCCAGCAGCGCGCCCAGGACAGGGTGGTACGAGCAGTACTTC
CDR3aa: CASSAPRTGWYEQYF

abundance: -
j_gene: TRBJ2-1
d_gene: TRBD1
v_gene: TRBV3-1/TRBV3-2
CDR3nt: TGTGCCAGCAGCCAAGGGACAGGGGGCGCCCGTATATACAATGAGCAGTTCTTC
CDR3aa: CASSQGTGGARIYNEQFF

abundance: -
j_gene: TRBJ1-3
d_gene: -
v_gene: TRBV28
CDR3nt: TGTGCCAGCAGTGCCAACCCCGGGGACTTCTCTGGAAACACCATATATTTT
CDR3aa: CASSANPGDFSGNTIYF

abundance: -
j_gene: TRBJ1-1
d_gene: -
v_gene: TRBV12-3/TRBV12-4
CDR3nt: TGTGCCAGCCGGAATGGACAGAACACTGAAGCTTTCTTT
CDR3aa: CASRNGQNTEAFF

abundance: once
j_gene: TRBJ1-4
d_gene: TRBD1
v_gene: TRBV5-1
CDR3nt: TGCGCCAGCAGCTTGGGGACAGGCGGCGAAAAACTGTTTTTT
CDR3aa: CASSLGTGGEKLFF

abundance: -
j_gene: TRBJ2-3
d_gene: -
v_gene: TRBV4-1
CDR3nt: TGCGCCAGCAATAAGCAGGGAGATACGCAGTATTTT
CDR3aa: CASNKQGDTQYF